The entry below describes one TCR beta chain. Its binding antigen is unknown. It has no much larger one-base neighbor in the sample; base qualities were not kept. The treatment or condition label on this specimen signifies: live attenuated yellow fever vaccine strain. A standard Ficoll-Paque protocol was used to isolate PBMCs from peripheral blood. CD4 and CD8 T-cell fractions were isolated with Dynabeads CD4 and CD8 positive selection kits. RNA was extracted with TriZol from bulk PBMCs, CD4 and CD8 fractions, and dextramer-positive and dextramer-negative fractions. Reads for this sample came from an Illumina NovaSeq 6000. Synthesis of TCR cDNA relied on 5'RACE template switching, a step that introduced a universal primer site along with unique molecular identifiers. cDNA synthesis was primed from both the TCR alpha and TCR beta constant segments. Libraries were amplified in two PCR steps, with sample barcodes and sequencing adapters added in the second step. Sequencing of libraries was done on Illumina HiSeq 2500 (2x100 bp) or NovaSeq (2x150 bp). On the study's bioinformatics: MIGEC handled demultiplexing of reads and collapsing into UMI consensus sequences, while MiXCR performed V(D)J alignment. Clonotypes responding to the vaccine were identified with edgeR on replicate PBMC samples, with the criteria of FDR below 0.01 and a log2 fold change above 5 up to day 15. Bulk clonotypes were assigned CD4 or CD8 identity according to which sequenced CD4 or CD8 repertoire held them at higher abundance. TCRdb redid the processing of the public reads, applying fastp at Q25 and MiXCR, and retained in-frame beta chains. When rows share a CDR3 protein, they turn into one entry using the most common DNA and genes. These V and J calls derive from TCRdb rather than the authors' analysis. Recorded for this sample are 150,000 to 200,000 distinct CDR3 sequences; more than 9.5% of them occurred a single time. Just over 35% of the sample lies in the top ten.

This sample is drawn from a study of T cells after yellow fever vaccination (dated by TCRdb to between 2018 and 2021). Concerning the study at large: The SMART-Seq v4 Ultra Low Input RNA kit was used to prepare libraries from fractions with low cell numbers. To follow T-cell clones before and after both primary and booster YFV17D yellow fever vaccination, bulk TCR alpha and beta repertoires underwent longitudinal sequencing. The cohort comprised two healthy male donors, one aged 18 to 30 and one aged 30 to 39 years. Blood was drawn at multiple timepoints before and after primary and secondary immunization, with bulk PBMC replicates and cell subsets isolated.

Compared with germline, V lacks 3 bases and J lacks 0 bases; bases without a gene match: 5. The CDR3 starts with the cysteine, ends with the phenylalanine, and has 17 residues. Solely the CDR3 DNA is kept, with 51 bases framed from the first base. From a lookup of the germline V gene (reference sequence), CDR1 and CDR2 are WNHNN and SYGVQD. Paper-wide results and their limitations: Compared with the primary T-cell response, the secondary T-cell response was faster but weaker, reaching its peak on day 5 rather than on day 15. After the booster, most clones that had expanded after primary vaccination were detected again (about 95% of CD4 and around nine tenths of CD8), suggesting broad maintenance of memory. Only a couple of donors were included in the study, so the extent to which the findings can be generalized is limited. A small fraction of clonotypes appeared in both the CD4 and CD8 compartments, likely as a result of convergent recombination. Because abundant contaminating clonotypes from the bulk population could be contained in FACS-sorted repertoires, computational filtering was required.

This TCR was recovered from a man in his late teens or twenties who received the YFV17D yellow fever vaccine. The input for sequencing was CD8+ T cells sorted from PBMCs, taken 15 days after the yellow fever booster vaccination. The rearranged chain carries TRBV10-1 and TRBJ2-2; 9 middle bases align to TRBD2. The bases read TGCGCCAGCAGTGACCGGGGACTAGCCTCGAACACCGGGGAGCTGTTTTTT. Its protein reads: CASSDRGLASNTGELFF.